Below, one TCR beta chain is given with its context. There is no known antigen for this receptor. Base qualities are not recorded, but no much larger clone differs from it by a single base. The immunoSEQ Assay, a bias-controlled multiplex PCR, was used to amplify TCRbeta CDR3 regions from genomic DNA. The original pipeline was this. The number of nucleated cells in each sample was estimated from the amplification of reference gene primers within the assay. To quantify the absolute abundance of each unique TCRbeta CDR3 rearrangement, sequence reads were collapsed and filtered. For each sample, productive Simpson clonality was calculated as the square root of Simpson's diversity index over productive rearrangements. Drawn from immuneACCESS, this table holds only the in-frame rearrangements with V and J called that TCRdb kept. Clones are partly lost; checked studies trace under half to an unresolved V gene and leave the rest unexplained. That table gives V, J and clone size, and the DNA gave D and trimming. In all, the sample holds roughly 500,000 clones, and around nine tenths of those were seen once. In total, the top ten clones hold 1.5% to 2% of the sample.

The CDR3 goes from the cysteine to the phenylalanine over 11 residues. Only the CDR3 region is kept as DNA, spanning 33 bases read in frame from base 1. V is reduced by 3 bases and J by 8 bases, leaving a spacing of 7 bases between them. The sample is drawn from a study of blood T cell repertoires in COVID-19 (dated by TCRdb to the early 2020s). About the study as a whole: Collaborator samples came from the United States, Italy and Spain and covered acute and convalescent phases of COVID-19. The repertoires were made available in a free public database intended to serve as a resource for research on the immune response to SARS-CoV-2. Samples were obtained from the ongoing ImmuneRACE study (first 160 participants) and from 1,000 to 1,500 subjects provided by 6 global collaborators. The material from the prospective study consisted of cDNA or gDNA derived from T cells, B-cell-depleted T cells, or PBMCs. Nearly every sample came with metadata listing a de-identified subject ID, COVID-19 status, age in years and sex. HLA class I and class II types, where available, came from metadata supplied by the sample provider rather than from assay-based typing. Deeply sampled blood TCRbeta repertoires from subjects exposed to, actively infected with, or recovered from COVID-19 were included in the dataset. What the authors observed across the whole study: Clinical and demographic metadata were provided uncurated, with the amount varying by source and participant.

In the prospective study, participants were roughly 18 to 90 years old, resided in about two dozen geographic areas of the United States, and were enrolled through a virtual design. To assign participants to cohorts, the prospective study relied on clinical history that participants themselves reported in a screening survey and a study questionnaire. ImmuneRACE Cohort 3 recovered participants were defined by two consecutive negative NP/OP PCR tests, healthcare professional clearance, or symptom resolution. In the prospective study, whole blood, serum and a nasopharyngeal or oropharyngeal swab were collected from each participant by mobile phlebotomists. Participants in the prospective study had the option to provide additional blood draws and questionnaires over a roughly 2-month period. Before DNA extraction, prospective study blood samples were shipped either frozen or at room temperature.

The receptor comes from a woman in her thirties or forties who had recovered from COVID-19. Sequencing was carried out using PBMCs or T cells enriched from blood (not recorded which). The chain employs TRBV12-3 or TRBV12-4 and TRBJ1-2, with no confident D gene call. The DNA reads as follows: TGTGCCAGCAGTTTTATGAGAGGCTACACCTTC. The translation is CASSFMRGYTF.